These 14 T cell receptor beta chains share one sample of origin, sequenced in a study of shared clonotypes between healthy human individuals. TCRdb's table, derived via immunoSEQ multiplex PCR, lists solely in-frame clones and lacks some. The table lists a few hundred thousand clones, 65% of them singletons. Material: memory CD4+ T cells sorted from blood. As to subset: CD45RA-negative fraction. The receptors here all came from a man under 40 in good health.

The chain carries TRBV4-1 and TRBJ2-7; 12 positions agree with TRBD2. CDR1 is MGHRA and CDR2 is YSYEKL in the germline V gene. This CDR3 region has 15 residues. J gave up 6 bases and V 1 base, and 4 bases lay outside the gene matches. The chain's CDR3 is CASSQGLAGVLEQYF. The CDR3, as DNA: TGCGCCAGCAGCCAAGGACTAGCGGGAGTTCTCGAGCAGTACTTC.

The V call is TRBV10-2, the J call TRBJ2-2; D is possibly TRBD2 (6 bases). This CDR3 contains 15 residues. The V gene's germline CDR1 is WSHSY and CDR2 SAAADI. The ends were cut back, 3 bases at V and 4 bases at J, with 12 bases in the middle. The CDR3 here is CASSDGGKGTGELFF. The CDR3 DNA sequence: TGCGCCAGCAGTGATGGCGGGAAGGGCACCGGGGAGCTGTTTTTT.

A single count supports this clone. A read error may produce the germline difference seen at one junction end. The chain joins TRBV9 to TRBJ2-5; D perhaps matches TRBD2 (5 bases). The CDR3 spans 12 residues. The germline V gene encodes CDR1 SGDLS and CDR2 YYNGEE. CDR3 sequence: CASSVGGHGRDF. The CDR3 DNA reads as TGTGCCAGCAGCGTAGGAGGGCATGGGCGGGACTTC.

In DNA, the CDR3 is TGCAGCGTTGAAGGCGACAGACAAGAGACCCAGTACTTC. This sequence encodes CSVEGDRQETQYF. This chain connects TRBV29-1 to TRBJ2-5, with D possibly matching TRBD1 (5 bases). The germline V gene encodes CDR1 SQVTM and CDR2 ANQGSEA. The CDR3 has 13 amino acids. The V gene lost 1 base and the J gene lost 2 bases, with 8 bases spanning the gap. The variable domain in full, with the rest retrieved from reference TRBV29-1 and TRBJ2-5, is SAVISQKPSRDICQRGTSLTIQCQVDSQVTMMFWYRQQPGQSLTLIATANQGSEATYESGFVIDKFPISRPNLTFSTLTVSNMSPEDSSIYLCSVEGDRQETQYFGPGTRLLVL.

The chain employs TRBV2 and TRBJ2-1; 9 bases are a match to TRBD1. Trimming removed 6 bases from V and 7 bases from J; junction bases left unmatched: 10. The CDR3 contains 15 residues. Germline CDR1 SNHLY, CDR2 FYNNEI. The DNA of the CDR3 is TGTGCCAGCAGGCTGGGACAGGGTGGCGCGAATGAGCAGTTCTTC. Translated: CASRLGQGGANEQFF. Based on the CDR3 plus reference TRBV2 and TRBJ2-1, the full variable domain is EPEVTQTPSHQVTQMGQEVILRCVPISNHLYFYWYRQILGQKVEFLVSFYNNEISEKSEIFDDQFSVERPDGSNFTLKIRSTKLEDSAMYFCASRLGQGGANEQFFGPGTRLTVL.

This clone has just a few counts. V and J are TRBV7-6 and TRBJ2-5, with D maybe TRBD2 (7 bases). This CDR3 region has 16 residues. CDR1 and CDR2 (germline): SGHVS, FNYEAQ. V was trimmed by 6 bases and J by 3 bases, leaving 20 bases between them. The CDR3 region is CASRLEAGAGEETQYF. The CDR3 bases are TGTGCCAGCAGACTAGAGGCGGGGGCTGGGGAAGAGACCCAGTACTTC.

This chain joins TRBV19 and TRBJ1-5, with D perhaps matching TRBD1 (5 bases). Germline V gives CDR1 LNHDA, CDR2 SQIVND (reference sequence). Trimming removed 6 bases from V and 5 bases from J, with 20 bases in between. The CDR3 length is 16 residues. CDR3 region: CASSIGTGQRHQPQHF. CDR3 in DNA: TGTGCCAGTAGCATTGGGACGGGGCAGCGACATCAGCCCCAGCATTTT. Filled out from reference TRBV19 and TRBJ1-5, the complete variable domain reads DGGITQSPKYLFRKEGQNVTLSCEQNLNHDAMYWYRQDPGQGLRLIYYSQIVNDFQKGDIAEGYSVSREKKESFPLTVTSAQKNPTAFYLCASSIGTGQRHQPQHFGDGTRLSIL.

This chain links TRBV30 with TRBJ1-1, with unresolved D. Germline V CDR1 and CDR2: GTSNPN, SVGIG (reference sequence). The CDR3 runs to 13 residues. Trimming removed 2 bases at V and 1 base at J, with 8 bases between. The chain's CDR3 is CAWSPKRNTEAFF. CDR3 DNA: TGTGCCTGGAGTCCCAAACGGAACACTGAAGCTTTCTTT. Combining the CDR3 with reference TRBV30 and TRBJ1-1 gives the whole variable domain SQTIHQWPATLVQPVGSPLSLECTVEGTSNPNLYWYRQAAGRGLQLLFYSVGIGQISSEVPQNLSASRPQDRQFILSSKKLLLSDSGFYLCAWSPKRNTEAFFGQGTRLTVV.

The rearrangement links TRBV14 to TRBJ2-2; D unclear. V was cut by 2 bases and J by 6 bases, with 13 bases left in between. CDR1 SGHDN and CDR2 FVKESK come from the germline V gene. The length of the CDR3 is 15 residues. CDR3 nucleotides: TGTGCCAGCAGCCAACAATGGCGCGTAGCCGGGGAGCTGTTTTTT. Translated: CASSQQWRVAGELFF.

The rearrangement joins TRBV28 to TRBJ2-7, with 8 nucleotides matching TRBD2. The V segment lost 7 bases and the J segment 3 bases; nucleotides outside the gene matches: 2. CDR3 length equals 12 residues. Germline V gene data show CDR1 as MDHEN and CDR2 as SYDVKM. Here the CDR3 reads CASNLAGYEQYF. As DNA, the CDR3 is TGTGCCAGCAATCTAGCGGGCTACGAGCAGTACTTC.

The chain's CDR3 is CASNVQGAFNEQFF. CDR3 bases: TGCGCCAGCAATGTACAGGGGGCATTCAATGAGCAGTTCTTC. This chain uses TRBV5-1 with TRBJ2-1, with 9 bases identical to TRBD1. The CDR3 loop spans 14 amino acids. The V segment lost 6 bases and the J segment 6 bases; nucleotides outside the gene matches: 7. Germline-derived CDR1 and CDR2 are SGHRS and YFSETQ.

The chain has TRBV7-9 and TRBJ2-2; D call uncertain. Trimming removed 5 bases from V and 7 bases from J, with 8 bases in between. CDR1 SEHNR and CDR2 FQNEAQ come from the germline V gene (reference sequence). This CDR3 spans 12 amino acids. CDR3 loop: CASSSFVGELFF. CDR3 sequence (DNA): TGTGCCAGCAGCAGTTTCGTCGGGGAGCTGTTTTTT.

CDR3 bases: TGTGCCAGCAGTTCCGCTAGCGTCGAGTTATCGGATACGCAGTATTTT. Its translation is CASSSASVELSDTQYF. The chain recombines TRBV6-5 with TRBJ2-3; TRBD2 is a possible D gene (6 bases). The CDR3 is 16 amino acids. CDR1 and CDR2 from the germline V gene are MNHEY and SVGAGI. The V end was cut by 4 bases, the J end by 6 bases, with 20 bases between.

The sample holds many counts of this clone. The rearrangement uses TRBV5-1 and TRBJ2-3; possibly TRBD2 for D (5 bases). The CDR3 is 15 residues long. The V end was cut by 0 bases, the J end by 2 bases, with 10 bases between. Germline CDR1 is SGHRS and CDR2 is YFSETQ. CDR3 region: CASSLARGHTDTQYF. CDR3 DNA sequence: TGCGCCAGCAGCTTGGCTCGCGGGCACACAGATACGCAGTATTTT.